These 4 T cell receptor beta chains were sequenced from one sample in a study of cytomegalovirus exposure and HLA in healthy donors (dated by TCRdb to about 2017). Libraries were made using the immunoSEQ multiplex PCR assay. Imported from immuneACCESS, the table was reduced by TCRdb to in-frame sequences with V and J called. These copies leave out some clones; in studies compared against another copy, an unresolved V gene accounts for under half, and the cause of the remainder is not known. In all, the sample holds hundreds of thousands of clones, and approximately 90% of those were seen once. The ten largest make up roughly 0.75% of the sample. Sequencing was done on a sample of PBMCs. The receptors stem from a woman aged 18-35 years in good health and CMV-seronegative.

Only a few counts were recorded for this clone. V usage is TRBV9 and J usage is TRBJ1-2; D may be TRBD1 (5 bases). V was trimmed by 3 bases and J by 1 base, leaving 7 bases between them. There are 13 residues in the CDR3. Germline loops: CDR1 SGDLS, CDR2 YYNGEE. As DNA, the CDR3 is TGTGCCAGCAGCGCGACAGTTAACTATGGCTACACCTTC. Translation: CASSATVNYGYTF.

V and J are TRBV2 and TRBJ2-5; a weak D match, TRBD1 (6 bases). Germline CDR1 is SNHLY and CDR2 is FYNNEI. Trimming pared 6 bases from V and 4 bases from J, leaving 6 bases between. The CDR3 is 11 amino acids. In DNA form, the CDR3 reads TGTGCCAGCAGCAGGGGAGAGACCCAGTACTTC. Amino acid sequence: CASSRGETQYF.

The chain combines TRBV28 with TRBJ2-3, with D possibly matching TRBD2 (6 bases). This CDR3 has 13 amino acids. V dropped 1 base and J dropped 10 bases, with 12 bases sitting between them. Germline CDR1 and CDR2: MDHEN and SYDVKM. The CDR3 DNA reads as TGTGCCAGCAGTTTATTGACTAGTCTATCGCAGTATTTT. The encoded protein is CASSLLTSLSQYF. The variable domain in full, with the rest retrieved from reference TRBV28 and TRBJ2-3, is DVKVTQSSRYLVKRTGEKVFLECVQDMDHENMFWYRQDPGLGLRLIYFSYDVKMKEKGDIPEGYSVSREKKERFSLILESASTNQTSMYLCASSLLTSLSQYFGPGTRLTVL.

This chain joins TRBV7-8 and TRBJ1-3; 8 bases fit TRBD1. Unmatched junction bases numbered 4, after V lost 0 bases and J lost 6 bases. CDR3 length equals 15 residues. The germline CDR1 and CDR2 sequences are SGHVS and FQNEAQ. CDR3 protein: CASSLARDRLNTIYF. CDR3 coding DNA: TGTGCCAGCAGCTTAGCGCGGGACAGGTTAAACACCATATATTTT.